This TCR beta chain was documented in a study of shared clonotypes between healthy human individuals (dated by TCRdb to the early 2020s). About the full investigation: The cohort included three men and two women between 18 and 49 years of age. Blood TCR repertoires of roughly five healthy adults were deeply sequenced to estimate repertoire size and the extent of clonotype sharing between individuals. To increase sequencing depth and limit assay-specific biases, different laboratories used diverse techniques to prepare libraries and sequence TCR repertoires. For each donor, CD4 naive and CD4 memory were each given three plates, CD8 naive was given two plates, and CD8 memory was given one plate. Leukapheresis yielded between about 0.85 and 9.5 billion PBMCs per donor. What the study reported, not specific to this receptor: Pairwise subsampling indicated that sequencing depth was expected to affect the degree of clonotype sharing among donors. When several donors were compared, the shared fraction of clonotypes was about 5% for naive CD4, around 4% for naive CD8, 2.3% for memory CD4, and under 0.5% for memory CD8. The genetic and exposure-history diversity represented was limited by the small number of donors. Compared with non-shared clonotypes, clonotypes shared by all four sorted-subset donors had higher generation probabilities. Naive subsets generally had larger estimated clonotype richness than memory subsets did. Sampling was limited to blood, and TCR repertoires in tissue likely differ from TCR repertoires in blood. Even with the large sequencing depth, rarefaction of the sorted-subset datasets indicated that sequencing was incomplete.

Spanning cysteine to phenylalanine, the CDR3 consists of 13 amino acids. CDR3 DNA is the only sequence kept; it has 39 bases, read in frame from the first base. The germline V gene encodes CDR1 KGHSY and CDR2 FQNENV. The V and J ends are trimmed by 2 bases and 2 bases, leaving 7 bases between them. CD8 naive samples were obtained by positive selection for CCR7 among CD45RO-negative cells, yielding a CD45RA+CCR7+ population from which TemRA cells were excluded. The donors were healthy, HIV-negative adults with no recently reported acute infections or vaccinations. Only Caucasian adults living in Nashville, Tennessee, USA were represented among the donors. Blood was obtained by leukapheresis, after which PBMCs were separated by Ficoll-Histopaque density gradient centrifugation and cryopreserved in liquid nitrogen vapor phase. Analytical flow cytometry was used to check the purity and quantity of every magnetically sorted T cell population. From each sorted fraction, genomic DNA was isolated and quantified by UV absorbance on a Nanodrop 2000c.

TCR CDR3 regions were amplified from genomic DNA by multiplex PCR using the deep immunoSEQ assay. Extracted genomic DNA from each cell subset was spread evenly across all wells of several immunoSEQ 96-well plates, with each plate serving as a replicate. For sorted subsets, roughly 200 ng of genomic DNA, equivalent to 30,000 or so T cell genomes, went into each replicate PCR. Purified libraries were measured with a Qubit 3.0 fluorometer, size-checked on a Bioanalyzer 2100, and measured again with the KAPA Library Quantification kit. Every immunoSEQ 96-well plate was sequenced on a dedicated single-read 150-cycle Illumina NextSeq 550 flow cell. Per the source publication's procedure: Because only junctional sequences without quality scores were contained in the immunoSEQ output, filtering matching that applied to full-length reads could not be performed. To assign V/J genes and CDR3, sequences were annotated against IMGT germline references using PyIR, a Python wrapper for IgBLAST v1.9. Reads were filtered out if the reads had weak V/J assignments (E-value above 1e-6), no CDR3, stop codons, out-of-frame junctions, or ambiguous translated residues. V3J clonotypes were defined by identical inferred V gene, J gene, and CDR3 amino acid sequence. Percentage overlap between repertoires was calculated by dividing the number of shared unique clonotypes by the size of the smaller repertoire. RTK rarefaction, the Chao1 estimator, and Recon v2.1 estimates of unobserved clonotypes were used to assess repertoire richness. Generation probabilities for all TCRbeta clonotypes obtained by the gDNA method from four donors were computed using OLGA. This is the immuneACCESS table as TCRdb keeps it, with only in-frame sequences that have V and J called. A part of the clones is gone; compared with another copy, unresolved V genes explain less than half, and the rest is unexplained. V and J calls and clone size come straight from that table; D and trimming were deduced from the DNA. Present in this sample are over 750,000 clones, 96% of which were seen just once. Of the sample, less than 0.3% falls within the top ten clones.

As to this clone: No cognate antigen has been identified for it. No much larger clone is present one base from it, and per-base qualities are unavailable.

This TCR was recovered from a man aged 25-40 years in good health. This chain is built from TRBV16 and TRBJ2-7; D gene: possibly TRBD1, on 5 matching bases. The sample comprised naive CD8+ T cells sorted from blood. The sample's cell subset or site label is to be understood as: CD45RA+CCR7+. The CDR3 loop reads CASSQQGTYEQYF. The nucleotide sequence reads as follows: TGTGCCAGCAGCCAACAGGGAACCTACGAGCAGTACTTC.